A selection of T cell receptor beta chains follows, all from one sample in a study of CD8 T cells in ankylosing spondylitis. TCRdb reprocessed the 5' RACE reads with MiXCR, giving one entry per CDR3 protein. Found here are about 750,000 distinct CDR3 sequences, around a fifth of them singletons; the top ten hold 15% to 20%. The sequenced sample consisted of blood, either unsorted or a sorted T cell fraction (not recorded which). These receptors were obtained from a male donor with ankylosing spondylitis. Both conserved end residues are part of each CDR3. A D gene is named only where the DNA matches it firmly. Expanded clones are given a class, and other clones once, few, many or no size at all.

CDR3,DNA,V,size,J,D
CASSPLDRVDDEQYF,TGTGCCAGCAGTCCGTTGGACAGGGTGGATGACGAGCAGTACTTC,TRBV12-3/TRBV12-4,NA,TRBJ2-7,TRBD1
CASSGRGRTYEQYF,TGTGCCAGCAGTGGCCGCGGGCGAACCTACGAGCAGTACTTC,TRBV2,NA,TRBJ2-7,NA
CASRTTGVGSPLHF,TGTGCCAGCAGGACGACAGGGGTAGGGTCACCCCTCCACTTT,TRBV12-3/TRBV12-4,few,TRBJ1-6,TRBD1
CASSRDLDTQYF,TGTGCCAGCTCACGGGACCTAGATACGCAGTATTTT,TRBV18,few,TRBJ2-3,NA
CASTGGLRNTEAFF,TGTGCCAGCACGGGGGGATTACGGAACACTGAAGCTTTCTTT,TRBV6-2/TRBV6-3,few,TRBJ1-1,NA
CASSLLAGLYNEQFF,TGTGCCAGCAGTCTACTAGCGGGCCTTTACAATGAGCAGTTCTTC,TRBV28,NA,TRBJ2-1,TRBD2
CASSLRAPAGSPLHF,TGTGCCAGCAGCCTCCGGGCCCCCGCCGGTTCACCCCTCCACTTT,TRBV11-2,NA,TRBJ1-6,NA
CASSPEGRRGTEAFF,TGTGCCAGCAGTCCCGAAGGACGGCGGGGGACTGAAGCTTTCTTT,TRBV11-2,few,TRBJ1-1,NA
CASSQDGKGKETQYF,TGCGCCAGCAGCCAAGATGGGAAAGGGAAGGAGACCCAGTACTTC,TRBV4-1,NA,TRBJ2-5,NA
CASSLASGTDNEQFF,TGTGCTAGCAGCTTAGCTAGCGGTACGGACAATGAGCAGTTCTTC,TRBV7-7,few,TRBJ2-1,TRBD2
CSASLGLSSYNEQFF,TGCAGTGCTAGCCTGGGACTGAGCTCCTACAATGAGCAGTTCTTC,TRBV20-1,once,TRBJ2-1,NA
CASSLLPGWSTGELFF,TGTGCCAGCAGTTTACTGCCAGGGTGGAGCACCGGGGAGCTGTTTTTT,TRBV27,NA,TRBJ2-2,NA
CASSLAWDRGRTGELFF,TGTGCCAGCAGTTTAGCGTGGGACAGGGGCAGAACCGGGGAGCTGTTTTTT,TRBV12-3/TRBV12-4,few,TRBJ2-2,TRBD1
CASSQERGTYEQYF,TGTGCCAGCAGCCAAGAGCGGGGCACCTACGAGCAGTACTTC,TRBV3-1,NA,TRBJ2-7,NA
CASSLLPPGQGTEAFF,TGCGCCAGCAGCTTACTTCCCCCGGGACAGGGCACTGAAGCTTTCTTT,TRBV5-1,few,TRBJ1-1,TRBD1
CASSETQADETEAFF,TGTGCCAGCAGCGAAACCCAGGCGGACGAAACTGAAGCTTTCTTT,TRBV7-9,NA,TRBJ1-1,NA
CASSQDLGPLQPQHF,TGTGCCAGCAGCCAAGATCTAGGGCCCCTTCAGCCCCAGCATTTT,TRBV3-1,NA,TRBJ1-5,NA
CSVVMGGRWSVAKNIQYF,TGCAGCGTTGTAATGGGAGGGCGGTGGAGTGTGGCCAAAAACATTCAGTACTTC,TRBV29-1,NA,TRBJ2-4,TRBD2
CASSRNTGKPYEQYF,TGTGCCAGCAGCCGTAATACAGGGAAACCCTACGAGCAGTACTTC,TRBV7-9,NA,TRBJ2-7,NA
CASRGAGVYEQYF,TGTGCCAGCAGAGGAGCGGGGGTCTACGAGCAGTACTTC,TRBV25-1,few,TRBJ2-7,TRBD2
CSASSGGLGANVLTF,TGCAGTGCTAGCTCGGGGGGGCTAGGGGCCAACGTCCTGACTTTC,TRBV20-1,NA,TRBJ2-6,TRBD2
CSVQGARGYTF,TGCAGCGTACAGGGGGCGCGTGGCTACACCTTC,TRBV29-1,NA,TRBJ1-2,TRBD1
CASSFRIQRQETQYF,TGTGCCAGCAGCTTTCGGATCCAAAGACAAGAGACCCAGTACTTC,TRBV5-7,few,TRBJ2-5,NA
CASSTHLTEGTEAFF,TGCGCCAGCAGCACCCACCTGACAGAGGGCACTGAAGCTTTCTTT,TRBV10-2,NA,TRBJ1-1,NA
CSAHSAVTGIYEQYF,TGCAGTGCCCACTCTGCCGTGACCGGTATCTACGAGCAGTACTTC,TRBV20-1,NA,TRBJ2-7,NA
CSAPLGMELLAKNIQYF,TGCAGTGCTCCCCTGGGTATGGAGCTCCTAGCCAAAAACATTCAGTACTTC,TRBV20-1,few,TRBJ2-4,NA
CASSQDRVENTGELFF,TGCGCCAGCAGCCAAGATCGGGTCGAGAACACCGGGGAGCTGTTTTTT,TRBV4-3,few,TRBJ2-2,NA
CASSEPRGRNEQFF,TGTGCCAGCAGTGAACCTCGGGGGAGAAATGAGCAGTTCTTC,TRBV25-1,NA,TRBJ2-1,NA
CASSQDPRVGNSPLHF,TGCGCCAGCAGCCAAGACCCCAGGGTCGGGAATTCACCCCTCCACTTT,TRBV4-1,NA,TRBJ1-6,NA
CSVSPAITGRTEAFF,TGCAGCGTGAGTCCCGCGATTACCGGGAGGACTGAAGCTTTCTTT,TRBV29-1,many,TRBJ1-1,NA
CSARDEWATSGAYNEQFF,TGCAGTGCTAGAGATGAATGGGCGACTAGCGGGGCCTACAATGAGCAGTTCTTC,TRBV20-1,few,TRBJ2-1,TRBD2
CASSPEETDTQYF,TGTGCCAGCAGCCCAGAGGAGACAGATACGCAGTATTTT,TRBV3-1,NA,TRBJ2-3,NA
CASSVYLGQSYNEQFF,TGCGCCAGCAGCGTTTATTTGGGACAGAGCTACAATGAGCAGTTCTTC,TRBV4-3,NA,TRBJ2-1,TRBD1
CASSLNRGSPGGQHF,TGTGCCAGCAGTTTAAACAGGGGGAGCCCCGGTGGCCAGCATTTT,TRBV27,NA,TRBJ1-5,TRBD1
CASSLFGTGVNTEAFF,TGTGCCAGCAGCTTGTTCGGGACAGGGGTGAACACTGAAGCTTTCTTT,TRBV7-2,few,TRBJ1-1,TRBD1
CASSPGQGREDTQYF,TGCGCCAGCAGCCCAGGGCAGGGGCGAGAAGATACGCAGTATTTT,TRBV4-1,NA,TRBJ2-3,NA
CATSREDQERELAEQFF,TGTGCCACCAGCAGAGAAGACCAAGAGCGGGAGTTAGCTGAGCAGTTCTTC,TRBV15,NA,TRBJ2-1,TRBD2
CASSLTSGRAYEQFF,TGTGCCAGCAGTTTAACTAGCGGGAGGGCGTATGAGCAGTTCTTC,TRBV27,NA,TRBJ2-1,TRBD2
CASSVGLAGAASDTQYF,TGTGCCAGCAGCGTAGGGCTAGCGGGGGCCGCATCGGATACGCAGTATTTT,TRBV9,NA,TRBJ2-3,TRBD2
CASSQIMGTEAFF,TGCGCCAGCAGCCAAATAATGGGCACTGAAGCTTTCTTT,TRBV4-1,many,TRBJ1-1,NA
CASSPEPISYNEQFF,TGTGCCAGCAGCCCGGAGCCCATCTCCTACAATGAGCAGTTCTTC,TRBV4-2,NA,TRBJ2-1,NA
CASRSGQAMNAEAFF,TGCGCCAGCAGATCGGGACAGGCTATGAACGCTGAAGCTTTCTTT,TRBV5-1,few,TRBJ1-1,TRBD1
CASSLARGLAGGGGELFF,TGTGCCAGCAGCTTAGCAAGGGGACTAGCGGGAGGTGGCGGGGAGCTGTTTTTT,TRBV7-2,NA,TRBJ2-2,TRBD2
CASSQTSNYRNEQFF,TGTGCCAGCAGCCAGACAAGTAACTACAGGAATGAGCAGTTCTTC,TRBV12-3/TRBV12-4,NA,TRBJ2-1,NA
CASSPTSLREQYF,TGTGCCAGCAGTCCGACTAGTCTCCGCGAGCAGTACTTC,TRBV12-3/TRBV12-4,few,TRBJ2-7,NA
CASSQESGLYEQYF,TGCGCCAGCAGCCAAGAGTCGGGGCTCTACGAGCAGTACTTC,TRBV4-1,NA,TRBJ2-7,NA
CSAPGGPIATNEKLFF,TGCAGTGCGCCCGGGGGCCCCATTGCAACTAATGAAAAACTGTTTTTT,TRBV20-1,NA,TRBJ1-4,NA
CATSRVGDRARRVF,TGTGCCACCAGCAGAGTGGGGGATAGGGCGAGGCGCGTCTTT,TRBV15,few,TRBJ1-1,NA
CSARYGTSGSYEQYF,TGCAGTGCTAGATACGGGACTAGCGGATCCTACGAGCAGTACTTC,TRBV20-1,NA,TRBJ2-7,TRBD2
CASSEMLGGGAWRDEQFF,TGTGCCAGCAGTGAAATGTTAGGCGGGGGGGCTTGGAGGGATGAGCAGTTCTTC,TRBV6-1,NA,TRBJ2-1,TRBD2
CASSLEGHGYTF,TGTGCCAGCAGTTTGGAAGGTCATGGCTACACCTTC,TRBV12-3/TRBV12-4,NA,TRBJ1-2,NA
CSASPTILAEVGELFF,TGCAGTGCTAGCCCAACAATACTAGCGGAGGTCGGGGAGCTGTTTTTT,TRBV20-1,few,TRBJ2-2,TRBD2